The subject of this entry is one TCR beta chain. J was trimmed by 4 bases and V by 4 bases; bases with no gene match: 10. From germline, CDR1 is MNHEY and CDR2 SMNVEV (reference sequence). The CDR3 runs to 15 residues. Assay: immunoSEQ multiplex PCR; the TCRdb copy retains only in-frame clones and omits some. Of over 250,000 clones in the sample, more than 75% were seen once. This record belongs to a study of blood T cell repertoires in COVID-19. The sequence was collected from a woman in her fifties or sixties in a cohort exposed to, infected with or recovered from COVID-19 (not recorded which). Sequencing was performed on PBMCs or T cells enriched from blood (not recorded which). The chain carries TRBV27 and TRBJ2-7, with 7 bases fitting TRBD2. The CDR3 sequence: CASSSGLDGSYEQYF. The CDR3 region has the DNA TGTGCCAGCAGTTCCGGACTAGATGGTTCGTACGAGCAGTACTTC.